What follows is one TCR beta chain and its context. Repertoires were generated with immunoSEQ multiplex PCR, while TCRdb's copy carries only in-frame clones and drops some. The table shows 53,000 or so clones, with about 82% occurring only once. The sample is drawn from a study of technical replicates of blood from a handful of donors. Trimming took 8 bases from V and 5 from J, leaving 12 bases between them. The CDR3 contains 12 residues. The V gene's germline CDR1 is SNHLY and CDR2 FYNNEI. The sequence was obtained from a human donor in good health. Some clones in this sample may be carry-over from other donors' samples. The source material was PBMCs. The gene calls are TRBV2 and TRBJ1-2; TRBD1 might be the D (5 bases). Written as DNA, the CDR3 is TGTGCCAGCTCGACCAGGGTTTATGGCTACACCTTC. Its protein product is CASSTRVYGYTF.